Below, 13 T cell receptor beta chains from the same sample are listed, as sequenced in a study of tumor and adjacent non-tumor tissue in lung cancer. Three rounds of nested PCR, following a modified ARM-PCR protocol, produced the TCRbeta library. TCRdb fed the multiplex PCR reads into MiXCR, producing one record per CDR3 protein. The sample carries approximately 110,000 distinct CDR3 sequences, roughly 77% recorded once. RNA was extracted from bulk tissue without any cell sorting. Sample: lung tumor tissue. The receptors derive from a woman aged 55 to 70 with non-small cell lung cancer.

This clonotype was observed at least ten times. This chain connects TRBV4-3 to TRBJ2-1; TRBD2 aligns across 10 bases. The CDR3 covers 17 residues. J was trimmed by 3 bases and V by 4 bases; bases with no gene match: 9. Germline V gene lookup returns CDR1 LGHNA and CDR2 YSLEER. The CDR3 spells CASSPLPASGGYNEQFF. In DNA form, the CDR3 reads TGCGCCAGCAGCCCCTTGCCCGCTAGCGGGGGCTACAATGAGCAGTTCTTC.

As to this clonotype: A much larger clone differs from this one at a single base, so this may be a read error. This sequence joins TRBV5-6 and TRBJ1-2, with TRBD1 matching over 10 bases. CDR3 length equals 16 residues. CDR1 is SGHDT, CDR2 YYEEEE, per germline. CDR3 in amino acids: CASSLGQGARSYGYIF. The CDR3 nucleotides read TGTGCCAGCAGCTTGGGACAGGGGGCGCGATCCTATGGCTACATCTTC.

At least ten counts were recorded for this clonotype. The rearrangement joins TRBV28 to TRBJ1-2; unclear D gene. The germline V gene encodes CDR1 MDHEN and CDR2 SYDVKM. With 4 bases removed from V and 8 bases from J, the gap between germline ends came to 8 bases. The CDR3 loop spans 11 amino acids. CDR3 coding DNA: TGTGCCAGCAGTTCTACACGGGGCTACACCTTC. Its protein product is CASSSTRGYTF.

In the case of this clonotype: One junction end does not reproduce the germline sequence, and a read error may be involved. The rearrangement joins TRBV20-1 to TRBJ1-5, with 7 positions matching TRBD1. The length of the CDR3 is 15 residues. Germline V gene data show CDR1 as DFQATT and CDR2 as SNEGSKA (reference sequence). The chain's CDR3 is CSASRQGGSNQPQRF. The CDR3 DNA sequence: TGCAGTGCTAGTAGGCAGGGGGGAAGCAACCAGCCCCAGCGTTTT.

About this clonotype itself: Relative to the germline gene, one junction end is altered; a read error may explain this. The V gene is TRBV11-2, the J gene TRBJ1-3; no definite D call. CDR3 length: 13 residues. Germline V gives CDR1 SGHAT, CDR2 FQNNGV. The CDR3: CASTGRGGNTLYF. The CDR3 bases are TGTGCCAGCACCGGACGGGGTGGAAACACCTTATATTTT.

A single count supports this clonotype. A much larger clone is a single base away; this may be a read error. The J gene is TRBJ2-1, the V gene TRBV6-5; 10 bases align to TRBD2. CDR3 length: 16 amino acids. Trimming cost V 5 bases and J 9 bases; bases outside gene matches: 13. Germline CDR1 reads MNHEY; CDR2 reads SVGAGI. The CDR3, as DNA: TGTGCCAGCAGTACCCAGCGGGGGGGGCGTGAAGGTGAGCAGTTCTTC. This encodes CASSTQRGGREGEQFF.

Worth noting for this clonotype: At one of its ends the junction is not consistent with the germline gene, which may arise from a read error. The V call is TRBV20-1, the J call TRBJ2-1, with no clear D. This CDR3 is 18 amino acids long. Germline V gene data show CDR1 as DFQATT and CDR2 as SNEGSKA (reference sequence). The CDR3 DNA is TGCAGTGCTAGAGCAGCGTGTCCAACCCTTAACTCCTATAATGAGCAGTTCTTC. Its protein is CSARAACPTLNSYNEQFF.

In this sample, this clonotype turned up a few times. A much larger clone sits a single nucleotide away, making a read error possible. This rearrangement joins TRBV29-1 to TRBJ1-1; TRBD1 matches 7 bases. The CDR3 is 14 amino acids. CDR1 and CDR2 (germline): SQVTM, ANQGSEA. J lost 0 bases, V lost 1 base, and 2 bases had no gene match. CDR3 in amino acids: CSVEGGQVNTEAFF. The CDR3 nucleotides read TGCAGCGTTGAAGGCGGACAGGTGAACACTGAAGCTTTCTTT.

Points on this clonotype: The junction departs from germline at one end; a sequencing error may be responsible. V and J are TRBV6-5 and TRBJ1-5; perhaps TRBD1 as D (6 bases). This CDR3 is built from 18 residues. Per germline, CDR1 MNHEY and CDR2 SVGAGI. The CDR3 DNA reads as TGTGCCGGCAGTTACTCGAGGCGTTCCAGGGGTCGCAACCAGCCCCAGCATTTT. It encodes CAGSYSRRSRGRNQPQHF.

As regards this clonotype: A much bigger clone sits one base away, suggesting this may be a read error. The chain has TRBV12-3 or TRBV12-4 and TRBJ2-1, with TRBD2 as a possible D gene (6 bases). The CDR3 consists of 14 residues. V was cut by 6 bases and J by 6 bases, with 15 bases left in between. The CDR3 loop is CASSRTNFFNEQFF. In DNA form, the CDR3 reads TGTGCCAGCAGCCGGACTAACTTCTTCAATGAGCAGTTCTTC.

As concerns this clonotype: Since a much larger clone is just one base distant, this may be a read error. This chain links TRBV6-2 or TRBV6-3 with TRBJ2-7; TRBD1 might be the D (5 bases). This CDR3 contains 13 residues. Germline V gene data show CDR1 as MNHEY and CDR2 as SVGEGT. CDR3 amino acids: CASSRQKSYEQHF. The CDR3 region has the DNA TGTGCCAGCAGTAGACAGAAATCCTACGAGCAGCACTTC.

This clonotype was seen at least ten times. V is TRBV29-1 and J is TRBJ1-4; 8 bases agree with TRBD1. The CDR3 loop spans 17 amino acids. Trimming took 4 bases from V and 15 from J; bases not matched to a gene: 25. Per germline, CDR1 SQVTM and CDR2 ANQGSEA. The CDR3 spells CSVGEPGQAVSQKRVFF. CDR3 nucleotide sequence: TGCAGCGTTGGGGAGCCGGGACAGGCTGTGTCGCAAAAAAGAGTGTTTTTT.

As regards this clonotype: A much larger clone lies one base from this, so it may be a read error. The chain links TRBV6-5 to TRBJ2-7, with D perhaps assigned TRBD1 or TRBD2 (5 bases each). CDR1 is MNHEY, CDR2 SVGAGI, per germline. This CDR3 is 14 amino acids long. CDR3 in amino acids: CAGSYRDGTLEQYF. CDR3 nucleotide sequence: TGTGCCGGCAGTTACCGGGACGGAACCCTCGAGCAGTACTTC.